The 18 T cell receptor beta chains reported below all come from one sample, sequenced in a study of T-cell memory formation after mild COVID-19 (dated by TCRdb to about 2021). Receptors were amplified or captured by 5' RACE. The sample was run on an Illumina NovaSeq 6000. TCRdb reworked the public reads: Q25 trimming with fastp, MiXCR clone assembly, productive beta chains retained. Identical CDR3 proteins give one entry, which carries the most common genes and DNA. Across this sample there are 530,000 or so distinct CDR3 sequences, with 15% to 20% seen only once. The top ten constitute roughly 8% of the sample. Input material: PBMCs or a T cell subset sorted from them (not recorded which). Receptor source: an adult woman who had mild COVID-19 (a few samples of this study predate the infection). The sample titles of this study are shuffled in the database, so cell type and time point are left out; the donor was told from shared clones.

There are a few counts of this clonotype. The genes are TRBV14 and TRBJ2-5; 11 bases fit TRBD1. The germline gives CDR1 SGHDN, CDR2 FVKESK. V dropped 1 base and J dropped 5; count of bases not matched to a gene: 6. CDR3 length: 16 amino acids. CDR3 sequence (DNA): TGTGCCAGCAGCCAAGTCGGGACAGGGGGGCACGAGACCCAGTACTTC. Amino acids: CASSQVGTGGHETQYF. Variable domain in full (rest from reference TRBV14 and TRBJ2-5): EAGVTQFPSHSVIEKGQTVTLRCDPISGHDNLYWYRRVMGKEIKFLLHFVKESKQDESGMPNNRFLAERTGGTYSTLKVQPAELEDSGVYFCASSQVGTGGHETQYFGPGTRLLVL.

The CDR3 DNA reads TGCGCCAGCAGCTTGGTAGATTTCGATGGCTACACCTTC. Protein sequence: CASSLVDFDGYTF. V is TRBV5-1 and J is TRBJ1-2, with D unresolved. Germline loops: CDR1 SGHRS, CDR2 YFSETQ. V was cut by 0 bases and J by 6 bases, with 9 bases left in between. The CDR3 loop spans 13 amino acids. The full variable domain, completed using reference TRBV5-1 and TRBJ1-2, is KAGVTQTPRYLIKTRGQQVTLSCSPISGHRSVSWYQQTPGQGLQFLFEYFSETQRNKGNFPGRFSGRQFSNSRSEMNVSTLELGDSALYLCASSLVDFDGYTFGSGTRLTVV.

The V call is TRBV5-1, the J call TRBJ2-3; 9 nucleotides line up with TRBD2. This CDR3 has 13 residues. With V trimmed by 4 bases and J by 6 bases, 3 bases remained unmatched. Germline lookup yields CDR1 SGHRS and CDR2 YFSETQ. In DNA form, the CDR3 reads TGCGCCAGCAGCGGGACTAGCTGGGATACGCAGTATTTT. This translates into CASSGTSWDTQYF.

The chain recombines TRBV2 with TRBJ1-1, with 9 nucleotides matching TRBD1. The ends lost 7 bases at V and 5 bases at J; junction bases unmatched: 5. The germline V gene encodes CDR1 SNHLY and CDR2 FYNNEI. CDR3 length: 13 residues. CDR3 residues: CASKRTGVTEAFF. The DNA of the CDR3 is TGTGCCAGCAAGCGGACAGGGGTGACTGAAGCTTTCTTT. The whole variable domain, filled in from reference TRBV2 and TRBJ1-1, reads EPEVTQTPSHQVTQMGQEVILRCVPISNHLYFYWYRQILGQKVEFLVSFYNNEISEKSEIFDDQFSVERPDGSNFTLKIRSTKLEDSAMYFCASKRTGVTEAFFGQGTRLTVV.

CDR3 DNA: TGTGCCAGTACCGAGACAGGGTTGAACACTGAAGCTTTCTTT. This encodes CASTETGLNTEAFF. J is TRBJ1-1 and V is TRBV19; 7 nucleotides match TRBD1. Per the germline V gene, CDR1 is LNHDA and CDR2 is SQIVND (reference sequence). There are 14 residues in the CDR3. V lost 7 bases, J lost 0 bases, and 5 bases stayed unmatched.

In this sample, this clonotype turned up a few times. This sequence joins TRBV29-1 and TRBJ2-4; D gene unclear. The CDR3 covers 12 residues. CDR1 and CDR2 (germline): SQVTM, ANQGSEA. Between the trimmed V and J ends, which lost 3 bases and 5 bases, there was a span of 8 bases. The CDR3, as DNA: TGCAGCGTTGAGAGGAGCCAAAACATTCAGTACTTC. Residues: CSVERSQNIQYF.

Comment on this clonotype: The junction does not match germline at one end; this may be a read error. The CDR3 DNA reads TGTGACATCAGCCCCACCGGGACAGGGGGGGGTCAGCCCCAGCATTTT. Its translation is CDISPTGTGGGQPQHF. The chain joins TRBV10-3 to TRBJ1-5, with 11 positions matching TRBD1. Germline loops: CDR1 ENHRY, CDR2 SYGVKD. The CDR3 consists of 16 residues.

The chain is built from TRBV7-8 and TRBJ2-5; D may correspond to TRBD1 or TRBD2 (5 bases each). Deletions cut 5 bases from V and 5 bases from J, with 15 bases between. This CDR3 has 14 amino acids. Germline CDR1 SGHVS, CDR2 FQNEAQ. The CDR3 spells CASSPGPGRETQYF. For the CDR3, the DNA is TGTGCCAGCAGCCCCGGACCGGGACGGGAGACCCAGTACTTC.

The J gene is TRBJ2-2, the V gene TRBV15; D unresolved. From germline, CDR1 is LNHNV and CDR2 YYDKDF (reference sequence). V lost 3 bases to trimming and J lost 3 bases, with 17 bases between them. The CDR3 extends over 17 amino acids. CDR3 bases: TGTGCCACCAGCAGCCCCTCCCCCCGCAGCGACACCGGGGAGCTGTTTTTT. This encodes CATSSPSPRSDTGELFF. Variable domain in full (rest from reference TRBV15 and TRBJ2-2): DAMVIQNPRYQVTQFGKPVTLSCSQTLNHNVMYWYQQKSSQAPKLLFHYYDKDFNNEADTPDNFQSRRPNTSFCFLDIRSPGLGDTAMYLCATSSPSPRSDTGELFFGEGSRLTVL.

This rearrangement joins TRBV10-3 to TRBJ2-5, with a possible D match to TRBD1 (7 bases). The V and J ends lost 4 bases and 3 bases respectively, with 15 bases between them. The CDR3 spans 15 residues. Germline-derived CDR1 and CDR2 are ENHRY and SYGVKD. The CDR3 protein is CAISGTRGTEETQYF. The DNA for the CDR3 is TGTGCCATCAGTGGAACACGCGGGACAGAAGAGACCCAGTACTTC.

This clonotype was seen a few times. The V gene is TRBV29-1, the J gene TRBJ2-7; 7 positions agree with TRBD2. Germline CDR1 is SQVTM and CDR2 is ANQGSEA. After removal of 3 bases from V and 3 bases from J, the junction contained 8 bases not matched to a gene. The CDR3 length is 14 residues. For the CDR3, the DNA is TGCAGCGTTGAGGTGGCTAGCGGAGACTACGAGCAGTACTTC. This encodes CSVEVASGDYEQYF.

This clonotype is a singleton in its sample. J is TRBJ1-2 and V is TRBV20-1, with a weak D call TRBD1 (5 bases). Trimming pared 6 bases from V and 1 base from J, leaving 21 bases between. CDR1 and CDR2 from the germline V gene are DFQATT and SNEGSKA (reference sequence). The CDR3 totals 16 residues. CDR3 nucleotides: TGCAGTGCAGACCTCGGAAGTGGGGGGAATAACTATGGCTACACCTTC. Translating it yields CSADLGSGGNNYGYTF.

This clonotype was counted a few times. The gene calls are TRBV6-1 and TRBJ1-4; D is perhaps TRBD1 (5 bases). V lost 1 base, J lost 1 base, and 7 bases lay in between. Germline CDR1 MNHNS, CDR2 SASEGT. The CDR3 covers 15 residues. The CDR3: CASSEVGLTNEKLFF. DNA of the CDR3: TGTGCCAGCAGTGAAGTGGGACTAACTAATGAAAAACTGTTTTTT.

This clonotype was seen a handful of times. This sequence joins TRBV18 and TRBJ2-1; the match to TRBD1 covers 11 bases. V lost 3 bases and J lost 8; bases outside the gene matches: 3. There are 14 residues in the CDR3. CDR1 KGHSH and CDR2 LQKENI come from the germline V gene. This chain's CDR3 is CASSPRTGGDEQFF. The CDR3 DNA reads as TGTGCCAGCTCACCCCGGACAGGGGGCGATGAGCAGTTCTTC.

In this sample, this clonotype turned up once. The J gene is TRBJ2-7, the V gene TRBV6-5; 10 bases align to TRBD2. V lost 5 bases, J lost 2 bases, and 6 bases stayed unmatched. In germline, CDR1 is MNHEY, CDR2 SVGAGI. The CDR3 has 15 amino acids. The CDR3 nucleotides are TGTGCCAGCAGTCCAATAGCGGGAGGCACCTACGAGCAGTACTTC. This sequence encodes CASSPIAGGTYEQYF.

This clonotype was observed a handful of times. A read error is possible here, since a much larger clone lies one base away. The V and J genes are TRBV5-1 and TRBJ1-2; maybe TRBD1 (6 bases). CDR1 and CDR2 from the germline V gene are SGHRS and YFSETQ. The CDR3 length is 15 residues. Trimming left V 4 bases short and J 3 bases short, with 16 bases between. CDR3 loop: CASSPGGAGDYGYTF. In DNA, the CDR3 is TGCGCCAGCAGCCCGGGTGGGGCAGGGGACTATGGCTACACCTTC.

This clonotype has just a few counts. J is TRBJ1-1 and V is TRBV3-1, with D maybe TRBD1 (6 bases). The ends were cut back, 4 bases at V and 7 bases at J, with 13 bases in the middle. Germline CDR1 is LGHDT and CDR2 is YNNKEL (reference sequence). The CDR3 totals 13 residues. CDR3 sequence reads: CASSPGQPFEAFF. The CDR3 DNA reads TGTGCCAGCAGCCCGGGACAACCGTTTGAAGCTTTCTTT.

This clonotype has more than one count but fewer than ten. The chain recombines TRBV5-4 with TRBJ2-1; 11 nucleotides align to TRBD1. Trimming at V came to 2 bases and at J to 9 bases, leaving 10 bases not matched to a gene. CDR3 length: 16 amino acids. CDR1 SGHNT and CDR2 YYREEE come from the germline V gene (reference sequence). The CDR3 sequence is CASSFAGTGGFGEQFF. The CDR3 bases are TGTGCCAGCAGCTTCGCCGGGACAGGGGGATTCGGTGAGCAGTTCTTC.